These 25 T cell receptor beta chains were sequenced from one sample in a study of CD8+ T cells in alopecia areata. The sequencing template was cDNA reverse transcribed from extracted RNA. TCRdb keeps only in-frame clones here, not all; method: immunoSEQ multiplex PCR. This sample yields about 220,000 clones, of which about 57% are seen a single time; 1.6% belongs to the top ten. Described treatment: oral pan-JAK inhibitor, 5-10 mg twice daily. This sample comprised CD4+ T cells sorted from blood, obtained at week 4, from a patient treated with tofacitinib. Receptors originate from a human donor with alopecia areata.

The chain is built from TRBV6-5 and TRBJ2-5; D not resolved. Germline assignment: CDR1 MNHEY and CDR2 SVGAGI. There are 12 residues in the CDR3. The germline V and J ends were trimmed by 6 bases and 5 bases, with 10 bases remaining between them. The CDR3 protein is CASRQSSETQYF. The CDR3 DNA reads TGTGCCAGCAGACAGAGCTCTGAGACCCAGTACTTC.

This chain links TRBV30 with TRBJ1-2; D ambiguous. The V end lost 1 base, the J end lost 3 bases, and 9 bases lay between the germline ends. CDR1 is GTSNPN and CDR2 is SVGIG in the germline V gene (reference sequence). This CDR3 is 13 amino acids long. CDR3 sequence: CAWSEGGDYGYTF. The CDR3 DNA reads TGTGCCTGGAGTGAAGGTGGGGACTATGGCTACACCTTC.

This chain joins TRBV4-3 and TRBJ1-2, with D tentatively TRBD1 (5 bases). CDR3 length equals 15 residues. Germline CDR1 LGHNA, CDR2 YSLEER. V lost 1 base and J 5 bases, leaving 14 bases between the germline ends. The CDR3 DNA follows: TGCGCCAGCAGCCAAGGGGGACGCTACACTTATGGCTACACCTTC. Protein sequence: CASSQGGRYTYGYTF.

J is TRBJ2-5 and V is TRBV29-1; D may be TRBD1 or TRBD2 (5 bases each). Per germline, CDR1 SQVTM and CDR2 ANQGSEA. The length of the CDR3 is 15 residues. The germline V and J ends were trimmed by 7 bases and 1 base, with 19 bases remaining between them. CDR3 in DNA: TGCAGCGCCCAACTTTTACTAGGGACCCAAGAGACCCAGTACTTC. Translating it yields CSAQLLLGTQETQYF.

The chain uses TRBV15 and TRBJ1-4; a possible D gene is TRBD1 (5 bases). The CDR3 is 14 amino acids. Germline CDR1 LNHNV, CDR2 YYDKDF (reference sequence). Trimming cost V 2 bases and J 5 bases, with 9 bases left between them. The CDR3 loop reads CATSRPRTNEKLFF. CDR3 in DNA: TGTGCCACCAGCAGACCAAGGACAAATGAAAAACTGTTTTTT.

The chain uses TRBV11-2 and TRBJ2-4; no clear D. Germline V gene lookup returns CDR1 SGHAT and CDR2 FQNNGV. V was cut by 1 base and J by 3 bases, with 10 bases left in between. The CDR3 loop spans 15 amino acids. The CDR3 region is CASSLVPEFKNIQYF. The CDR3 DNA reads TGTGCCAGCAGCTTAGTACCGGAATTCAAAAACATTCAGTACTTC.

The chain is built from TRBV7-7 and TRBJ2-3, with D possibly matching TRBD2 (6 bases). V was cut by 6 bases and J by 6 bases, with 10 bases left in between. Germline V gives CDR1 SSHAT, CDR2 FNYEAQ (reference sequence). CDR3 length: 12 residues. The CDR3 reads CASRPLADTQYF. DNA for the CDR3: TGTGCCAGCAGACCCCTAGCGGATACGCAGTATTTT.

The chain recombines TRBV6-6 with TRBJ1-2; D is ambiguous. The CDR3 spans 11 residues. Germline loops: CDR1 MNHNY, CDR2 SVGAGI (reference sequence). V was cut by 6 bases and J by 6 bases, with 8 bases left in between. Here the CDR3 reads CASRQLNGYTF. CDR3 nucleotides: TGTGCCAGCAGGCAACTAAATGGCTACACCTTC.

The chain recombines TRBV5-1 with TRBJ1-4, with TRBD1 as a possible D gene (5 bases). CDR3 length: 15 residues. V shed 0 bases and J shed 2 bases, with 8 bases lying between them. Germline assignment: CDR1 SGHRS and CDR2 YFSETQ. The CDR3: CASSLGRDTNEKLFF. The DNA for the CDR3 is TGCGCCAGCAGCTTGGGGAGGGACACTAATGAAAAACTGTTTTTT. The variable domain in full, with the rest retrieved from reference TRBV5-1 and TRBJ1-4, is KAGVTQTPRYLIKTRGQQVTLSCSPISGHRSVSWYQQTPGQGLQFLFEYFSETQRNKGNFPGRFSGRQFSNSRSEMNVSTLELGDSALYLCASSLGRDTNEKLFFGSGTQLSVL.

CDR3 region: CSGGQNSILGTEAFF. The CDR3 bases are TGCAGCGGGGGGCAGAATTCGATATTGGGGACTGAAGCTTTCTTT. This chain joins TRBV29-1 and TRBJ1-1, with D maybe TRBD1 (6 bases). CDR1 SQVTM and CDR2 ANQGSEA come from the germline V gene. The length of the CDR3 is 15 residues. V was trimmed by 7 bases and J by 5 bases, leaving 23 bases between them.

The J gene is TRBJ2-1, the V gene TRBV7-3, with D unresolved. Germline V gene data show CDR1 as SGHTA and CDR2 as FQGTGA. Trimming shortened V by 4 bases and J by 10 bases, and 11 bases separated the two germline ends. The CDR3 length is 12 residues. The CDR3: CASSSTLSEQFF. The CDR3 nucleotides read TGTGCCAGCAGCTCAACTTTGAGCGAGCAGTTCTTC.

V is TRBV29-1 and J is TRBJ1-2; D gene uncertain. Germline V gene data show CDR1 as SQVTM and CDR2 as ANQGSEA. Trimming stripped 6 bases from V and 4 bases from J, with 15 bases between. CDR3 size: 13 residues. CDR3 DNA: TGCAGCGTACCGACGGACCCAGGCTATGGCTACACCTTC. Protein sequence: CSVPTDPGYGYTF.

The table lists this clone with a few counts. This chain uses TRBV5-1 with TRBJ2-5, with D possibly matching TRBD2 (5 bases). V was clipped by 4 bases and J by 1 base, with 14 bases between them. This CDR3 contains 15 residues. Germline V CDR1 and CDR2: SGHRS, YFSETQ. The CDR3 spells CASSARGLSQETQYF. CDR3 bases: TGCGCCAGCAGCGCTCGAGGACTCAGCCAAGAGACCCAGTACTTC.

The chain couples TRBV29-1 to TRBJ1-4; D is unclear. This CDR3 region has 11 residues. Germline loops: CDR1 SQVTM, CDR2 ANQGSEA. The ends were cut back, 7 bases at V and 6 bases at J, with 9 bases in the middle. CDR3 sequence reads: CSARTDEKLFF. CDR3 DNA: TGCAGCGCCCGGACCGATGAAAAACTGTTTTTT.

Here the CDR3 reads CASSIGQGGNQPQHF. CDR3 in DNA: TGTGCCAGTAGTATCGGTCAGGGTGGCAATCAGCCCCAGCATTTT. The chain links TRBV19 to TRBJ1-5, with TRBD1 as a possible D gene (5 bases). This CDR3 spans 15 amino acids. Germline V gene data show CDR1 as LNHDA and CDR2 as SQIVND (reference sequence). V lost 3 bases, J lost 2 bases, and 11 bases lay in between.

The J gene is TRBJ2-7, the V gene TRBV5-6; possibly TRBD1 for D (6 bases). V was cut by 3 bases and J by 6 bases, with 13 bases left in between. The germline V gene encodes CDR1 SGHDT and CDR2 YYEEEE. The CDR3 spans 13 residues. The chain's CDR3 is CASSSGTRGEQYF. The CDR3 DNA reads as TGTGCCAGCAGCTCCGGGACAAGGGGCGAGCAGTACTTC.

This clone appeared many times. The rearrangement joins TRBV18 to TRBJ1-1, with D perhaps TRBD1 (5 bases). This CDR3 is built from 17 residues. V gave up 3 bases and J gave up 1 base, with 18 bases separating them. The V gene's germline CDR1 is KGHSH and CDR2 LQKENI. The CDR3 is CASSPLPQGGKNTEAFF. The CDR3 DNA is TGTGCCAGCTCACCGCTGCCTCAGGGAGGAAAGAACACTGAAGCTTTCTTT.

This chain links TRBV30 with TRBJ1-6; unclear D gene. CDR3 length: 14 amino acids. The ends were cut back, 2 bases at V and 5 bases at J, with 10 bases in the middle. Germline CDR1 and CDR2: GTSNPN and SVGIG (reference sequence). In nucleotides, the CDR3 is TGTGCCTGGAGTCCGACACAAAATAATTCACCCCTCCACTTT. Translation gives CAWSPTQNNSPLHF. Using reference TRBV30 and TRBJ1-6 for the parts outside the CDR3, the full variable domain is SQTIHQWPATLVQPVGSPLSLECTVEGTSNPNLYWYRQAAGRGLQLLFYSVGIGQISSEVPQNLSASRPQDRQFILSSKKLLLSDSGFYLCAWSPTQNNSPLHFGNGTRLTVT.

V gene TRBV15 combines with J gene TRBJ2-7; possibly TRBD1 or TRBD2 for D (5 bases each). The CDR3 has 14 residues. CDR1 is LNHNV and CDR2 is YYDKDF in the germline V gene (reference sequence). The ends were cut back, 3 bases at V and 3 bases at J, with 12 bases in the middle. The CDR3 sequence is CATSSGAIGYEQYF. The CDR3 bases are TGTGCCACCAGCAGCGGGGCTATTGGCTACGAGCAGTACTTC.

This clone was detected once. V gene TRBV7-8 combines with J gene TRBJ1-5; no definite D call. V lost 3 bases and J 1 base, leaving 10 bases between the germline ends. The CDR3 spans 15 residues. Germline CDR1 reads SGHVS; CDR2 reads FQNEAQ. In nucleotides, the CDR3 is TGTGCCAGCAGCTTCGGGGTCTTCAGCAATCAGCCCCAGCATTTT. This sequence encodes CASSFGVFSNQPQHF.

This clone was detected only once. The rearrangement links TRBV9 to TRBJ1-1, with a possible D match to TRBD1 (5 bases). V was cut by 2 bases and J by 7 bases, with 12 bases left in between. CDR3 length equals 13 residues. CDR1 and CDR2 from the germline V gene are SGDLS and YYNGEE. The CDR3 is CASSVSLGGEAFF. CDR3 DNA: TGTGCCAGCAGCGTCTCCCTCGGGGGTGAAGCTTTCTTT.

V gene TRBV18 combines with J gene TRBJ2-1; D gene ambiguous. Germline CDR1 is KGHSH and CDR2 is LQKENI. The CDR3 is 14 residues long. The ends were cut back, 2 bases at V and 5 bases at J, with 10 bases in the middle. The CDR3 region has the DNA TGTGCCAGCTCACCATCGTGGCAGAACAATGAGCAGTTCTTC. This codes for CASSPSWQNNEQFF.

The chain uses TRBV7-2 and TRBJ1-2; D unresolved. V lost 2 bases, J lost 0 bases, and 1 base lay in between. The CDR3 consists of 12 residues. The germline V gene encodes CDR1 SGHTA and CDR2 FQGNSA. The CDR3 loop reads CASSLTNYGYTF. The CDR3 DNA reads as TGTGCCAGCAGCTTAACTAACTATGGCTACACCTTC.

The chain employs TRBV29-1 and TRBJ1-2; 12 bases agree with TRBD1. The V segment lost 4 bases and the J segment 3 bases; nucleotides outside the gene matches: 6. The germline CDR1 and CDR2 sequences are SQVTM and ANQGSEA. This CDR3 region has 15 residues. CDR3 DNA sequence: TGCAGCGTTGTGGCTGGGGACAGGGGGCACTATGGCTACACCTTC. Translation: CSVVAGDRGHYGYTF. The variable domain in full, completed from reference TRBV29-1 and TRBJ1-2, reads SAVISQKPSRDICQRGTSLTIQCQVDSQVTMMFWYRQQPGQSLTLIATANQGSEATYESGFVIDKFPISRPNLTFSTLTVSNMSPEDSSIYLCSVVAGDRGHYGYTFGSGTRLTVV.

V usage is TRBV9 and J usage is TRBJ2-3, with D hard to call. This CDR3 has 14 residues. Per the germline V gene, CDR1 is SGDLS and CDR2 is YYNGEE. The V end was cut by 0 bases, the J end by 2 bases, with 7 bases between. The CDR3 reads CASSVGATTDTQYF. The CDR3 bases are TGTGCCAGCAGCGTAGGGGCCACCACAGATACGCAGTATTTT.